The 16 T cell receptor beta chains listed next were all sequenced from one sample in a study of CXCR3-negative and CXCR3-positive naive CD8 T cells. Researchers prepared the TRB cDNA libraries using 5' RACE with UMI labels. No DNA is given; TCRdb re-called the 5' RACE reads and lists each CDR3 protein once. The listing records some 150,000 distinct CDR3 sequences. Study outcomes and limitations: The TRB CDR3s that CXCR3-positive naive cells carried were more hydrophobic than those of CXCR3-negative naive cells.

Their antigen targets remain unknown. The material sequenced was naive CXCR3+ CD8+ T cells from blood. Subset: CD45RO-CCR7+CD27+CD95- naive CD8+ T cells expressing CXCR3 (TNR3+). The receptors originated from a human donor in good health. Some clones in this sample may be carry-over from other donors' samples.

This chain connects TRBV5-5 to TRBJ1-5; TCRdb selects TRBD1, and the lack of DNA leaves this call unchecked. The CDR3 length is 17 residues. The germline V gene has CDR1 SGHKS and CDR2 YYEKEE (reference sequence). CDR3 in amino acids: CASSLEWTPYSNQPQHF.

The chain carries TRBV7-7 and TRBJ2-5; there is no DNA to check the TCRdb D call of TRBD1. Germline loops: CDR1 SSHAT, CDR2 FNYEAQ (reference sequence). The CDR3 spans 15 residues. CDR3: CASSSSAREEETQYF.

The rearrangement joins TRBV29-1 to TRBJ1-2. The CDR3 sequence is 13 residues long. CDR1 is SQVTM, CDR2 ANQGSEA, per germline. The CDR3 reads CSVEDGLMGGYTF.

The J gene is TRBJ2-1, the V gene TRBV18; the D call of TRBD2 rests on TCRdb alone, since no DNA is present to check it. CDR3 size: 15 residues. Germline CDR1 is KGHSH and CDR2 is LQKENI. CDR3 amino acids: CASSPALAGGHEQFF.

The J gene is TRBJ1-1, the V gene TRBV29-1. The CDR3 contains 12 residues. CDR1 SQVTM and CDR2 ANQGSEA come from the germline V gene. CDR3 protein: CSVEDGGFLAFF.

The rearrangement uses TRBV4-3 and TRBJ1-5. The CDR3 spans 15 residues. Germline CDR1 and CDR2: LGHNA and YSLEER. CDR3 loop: CASSQVFFSNQPQHF.

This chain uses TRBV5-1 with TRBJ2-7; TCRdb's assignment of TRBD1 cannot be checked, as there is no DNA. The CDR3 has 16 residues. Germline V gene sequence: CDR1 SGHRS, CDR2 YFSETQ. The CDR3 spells CASRKTRDRGVHEQYF.

CDR3 protein: CASSLFPPGLALGEQFF. The chain carries TRBV28 and TRBJ2-1; the D call from TCRdb, TRBD2, cannot be confirmed without DNA. Germline V lookup: CDR1 MDHEN, CDR2 SYDVKM. This CDR3 comprises 17 residues.

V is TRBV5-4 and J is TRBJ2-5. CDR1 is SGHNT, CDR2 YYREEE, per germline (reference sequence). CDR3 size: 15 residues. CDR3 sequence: CASSLVEQLKETQYF.

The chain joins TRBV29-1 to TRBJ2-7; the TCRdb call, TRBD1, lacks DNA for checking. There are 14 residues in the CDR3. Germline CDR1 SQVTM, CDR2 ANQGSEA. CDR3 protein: CSVEDLGVPYEQYF.

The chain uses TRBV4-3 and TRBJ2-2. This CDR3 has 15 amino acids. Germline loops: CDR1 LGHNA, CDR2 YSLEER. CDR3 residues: CASSQGTGNTGELFF.

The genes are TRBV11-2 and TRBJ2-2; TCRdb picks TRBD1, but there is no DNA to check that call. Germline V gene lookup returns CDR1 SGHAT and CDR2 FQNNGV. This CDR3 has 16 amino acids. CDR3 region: CASSLIGRERTGELFF.

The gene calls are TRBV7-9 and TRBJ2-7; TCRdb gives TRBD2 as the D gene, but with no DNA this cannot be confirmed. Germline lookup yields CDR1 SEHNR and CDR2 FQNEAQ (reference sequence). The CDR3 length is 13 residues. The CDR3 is CASSYGLAYEQYF.

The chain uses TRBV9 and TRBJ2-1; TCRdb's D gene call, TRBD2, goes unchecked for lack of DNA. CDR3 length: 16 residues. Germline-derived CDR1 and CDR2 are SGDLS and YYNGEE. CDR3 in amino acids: CASSASSSGVYNEQFF.

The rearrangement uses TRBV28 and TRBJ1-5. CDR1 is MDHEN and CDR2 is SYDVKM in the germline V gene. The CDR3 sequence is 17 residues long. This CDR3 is CASSSNVLNYSNQPQHF.

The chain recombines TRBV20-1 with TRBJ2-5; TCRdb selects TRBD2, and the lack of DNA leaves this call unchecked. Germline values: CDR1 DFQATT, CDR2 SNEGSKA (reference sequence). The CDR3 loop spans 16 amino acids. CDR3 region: CSARGSSGDIQETQYF.